This entry is about one T cell receptor (beta chain). The CDR3 has 13 amino acids. Per the germline V gene, CDR1 is SGHAT and CDR2 is FQDESV (reference sequence). The germline V and J ends were trimmed by 5 bases and 8 bases, with 15 bases remaining between them. The sample comes from a study of blood T cell repertoires in COVID-19. Using immunoSEQ multiplex PCR, the repertoire was profiled, and TCRdb retains in-frame clones only, with some absent. Among fewer than 350,000 clones listed, 88% were seen once. The receptor comes from a young man with active or convalescent COVID-19. The sequencing sample was made of peripheral blood. This sequence joins TRBV11-1 and TRBJ1-2, with D perhaps TRBD1 (6 bases). CDR3 nucleotides: TGTGCCAGCAGCCTCCGACAGGTTGACGGCTACACCTTC. Amino acid sequence: CASSLRQVDGYTF.